This is a list of T cell receptor beta chains from one sample in a study of blood T cells in healthy people across ages. One entry per CDR3 protein results from TCRdb running MiXCR on the 5' RACE reads. Of approximately 800,000 distinct CDR3 sequences listed, 30% to 45% were seen once; the top ten hold over 10%. Sequenced input: blood. The receptor source for this set is a man in his late teens or twenties in good health. CDR3s leave out the opening cysteine and the closing phenylalanine or tryptophan. Each record gives: V gene, J gene, CDR3 protein.

TRBV7-2	TRBJ2-1	ASSLGMTGGEQF
TRBV20-1	TRBJ2-5	SARERQGRVETQY
TRBV27	TRBJ2-6	ASSPTLSGANVPT
TRBV4-1	TRBJ2-1	ASSQVYLNGQF
TRBV12-3/TRBV12-4	TRBJ2-3	ASSLSSGGTLDMQY
TRBV7-9	TRBJ1-2	ASGRDRSPSYGYT
TRBV3-1	TRBJ2-1	ASSQSGAWGYNEQF
TRBV5-6	TRBJ1-6	ASGQRAYNSPLH
TRBV7-2	TRBJ1-3	ASSFPGNTIY
TRBV12-3/TRBV12-4	TRBJ1-2	ASSYWGGYT
TRBV29-1	TRBJ2-5	SVKWGRIQETQY
TRBV5-1	TRBJ2-1	ASSSTSGGPNEQF
TRBV20-1	TRBJ1-2	SARDGARTGTNYGYT
TRBV4-2	TRBJ1-5	ASSRRGESNQPQH
TRBV19	TRBJ2-1	ASSPFTYNEQF
TRBV10-3	TRBJ1-6	AISERWDTDLH
TRBV6-2/TRBV6-3	TRBJ2-2	ASSREVIGELF
TRBV15	TRBJ1-2	ATSRGQGGPYGYT
TRBV7-2	TRBJ1-1	ASIPAGSTEAF
TRBV7-8	TRBJ2-3	ASSLKRTFTDTQY
TRBV4-2	TRBJ2-7	ASSQEHSSGSYEQY
TRBV6-2/TRBV6-3	TRBJ2-3	ASGEDGSTDTQY
TRBV6-6	TRBJ2-6	ASSYGGSGANVLT
TRBV6-2/TRBV6-3	TRBJ1-5	ASSYRAEYSNQPQH
TRBV20-1	-	SAVVPPSTNEQY
TRBV5-1	TRBJ2-1	ASSLWTDREQF
TRBV5-1	TRBJ2-3	ASSVPSGSTDTQY
TRBV12-3/TRBV12-4	TRBJ2-5	ASSYARLNEQY
TRBV6-1	TRBJ2-3	ASSPKSYRGQTDTQY
TRBV7-2	TRBJ2-1	ASSAGLAGVNEQF
TRBV3-1	TRBJ2-7	ASSQPGQGMYEQY
TRBV18	TRBJ1-2	ASSPQGQGDNYGYT
TRBV20-1	TRBJ2-1	SARATLESYNEQF
TRBV20-1	TRBJ2-2	SSGTSNTGELF
TRBV5-1	TRBJ2-1	ASSTAGVDEQF
TRBV6-6	-	ASSYRPGLAGETQY
TRBV4-1	TRBJ2-7	ASSQEAGINEQY
TRBV7-6	-	ASGRDLPSEQY